The 26 T cell receptor beta chains in this list originate from one sample, sequenced in a study of read filtering for tumor transcriptome and immune sequencing. From approximately 430 ng of RNA, a library with molecular barcoded alpha/delta and beta/gamma adaptors was made. MiXCR was run by TCRdb on the reads, yielding one entry per CDR3 protein. The table has 55,000 to 60,000 distinct CDR3 sequences, roughly an eighth seen once. The sequenced material came from a population of CD138-negative cells sorted from bone marrow. These TCRs come from a donor at least 40 years old with multiple myeloma.

Of note for this clonotype: This may stem from a read error, because a much larger clone lies one nucleotide away. The chain has TRBV25-1 and TRBJ2-7; D possibly corresponds to TRBD1 (6 bases). This CDR3 contains 13 residues. CDR1 and CDR2 from the germline V gene are MGHDK and SYGVNS. CDR3 sequence: CAGSEQGPYEQYF. CDR3 sequence (DNA): TGTGCCGGCAGTGAACAGGGTCCCTACGAGCAGTACTTC.

This clonotype was observed many times. This chain uses TRBV13 with TRBJ2-1; D not certain. The CDR3 spans 13 residues. The V end was cut by 1 base, the J end by 6 bases, with 7 bases between. Per the germline V gene, CDR1 is PRHDT and CDR2 is FYEKMQ (reference sequence). The DNA for the CDR3 is TGTGCCAGCAGCTTAGTCGGAACCAATGAGCAGTTCTTC. This translates into CASSLVGTNEQFF.

Many counts were recorded for this clonotype. The CDR3 end shows no conserved phenylalanine or tryptophan, and so a read error is likely. No DNA is shown, since the ends of the CDR3 on it are uncertain; the CDR3 is the one TCRdb lists. The rearrangement uses TRBV20-1 and TRBJ1-1; TRBD1, the table's D call, was not compared with the DNA. The CDR3 is 12 amino acids long, termini counted. CDR1 is DFQATT, CDR2 SNEGSKA, per germline (reference sequence). This CDR3 is CSAAGTGGAESL.

This clonotype was seen repeatedly, ten times or more. The rearrangement links TRBV20-1 to TRBJ1-2; 7 positions agree with TRBD1. Germline loops: CDR1 DFQATT, CDR2 SNEGSKA (reference sequence). This CDR3 contains 15 residues. V lost 3 bases to trimming and J lost 2 bases; unmatched junction nucleotides: 9. The CDR3 DNA follows: TGCAGTGCTAGCCCGTGGGTAGGGGGCAACTATGGCTACACCTTC. Translating it yields CSASPWVGGNYGYTF.

The table lists this clonotype with many counts. This CDR3 is CSASSSGRATRYEQYF. The CDR3 DNA follows: TGCAGTGCTAGCTCGTCAGGGAGAGCGACCCGCTACGAGCAGTACTTC. The chain links TRBV20-1 to TRBJ2-7; perhaps D is TRBD1 or TRBD2 (5 bases each). The V gene's germline CDR1 is DFQATT and CDR2 SNEGSKA (reference sequence). This CDR3 is built from 16 residues. V was clipped by 3 bases and J by 3 bases, with 21 bases between them.

Points on this clonotype: Here the CDR3 omits its conserved ending phenylalanine or tryptophan, so a read error is the likely source. This rearrangement joins TRBV7-6 to TRBJ2-6; the D is unclear. The V end was cut by 2 bases, the J end by 0 bases, with 14 bases between. This CDR3 has 18 residues. CDR1 is SGHVS, CDR2 FNYEAQ, per germline. The CDR3 region has the DNA TGTGCCAGCAGCTTAACCGACACAGCTCACTCTGGGGCCAACGTCCTGACTTCC. This encodes CASSLTDTAHSGANVLTS.

This clonotype has a count of ten or more. The chain joins TRBV6-5 to TRBJ2-3, with D hard to call. This CDR3 spans 16 amino acids. Germline lookup yields CDR1 MNHEY and CDR2 SVGAGI. Trimming shortened V by 0 bases and J by 0 bases, and 10 bases separated the two germline ends. CDR3 amino acids: CASSYSWGTSTDTQYF. DNA of the CDR3: TGTGCCAGCAGTTACTCATGGGGAACCAGCACAGATACGCAGTATTTT.

This clonotype occurred many times. The chain uses TRBV6-5 and TRBJ2-7; D perhaps matches TRBD2 (6 bases). CDR3 length equals 17 residues. The V end was cut by 2 bases, the J end by 2 bases, with 19 bases between. CDR1 is MNHEY and CDR2 is SVGAGI in the germline V gene. Here the CDR3 DNA reads TGTGCCAGCAGTTACCCGCACGTGGAGGGTTTTCCCTACGAGCAGTACTTC. Its translation is CASSYPHVEGFPYEQYF.

Comment on this clonotype: A much larger clone differs by one base, so this may be a read error. The V and J genes are TRBV5-1 and TRBJ2-6; TRBD1 or TRBD2 may be the D gene (5 bases each). Trimming pared 5 bases from V and 2 bases from J, leaving 14 bases between. CDR1 is SGHRS and CDR2 is YFSETQ in the germline V gene. The CDR3 is 16 residues long. The CDR3 sequence is CASSFGRGTGANVLTF. The CDR3 nucleotides read TGCGCCAGCAGTTTCGGACGGGGCACTGGGGCCAACGTCCTGACTTTC.

This clonotype appeared many times. The chain is built from TRBV6-5 and TRBJ2-5, with a possible D match to TRBD2 (6 bases). V was clipped by 2 bases and J by 4 bases, with 11 bases between them. Germline assignment: CDR1 MNHEY and CDR2 SVGAGI. The CDR3 has 14 amino acids. Written as DNA, the CDR3 is TGTGCCAGCAGTTACGGGGGGAGTCGAGAGACCCAGTACTTC. Translation gives CASSYGGSRETQYF.

This clonotype was seen ten or more times. The chain uses TRBV11-2 and TRBJ2-7; D is perhaps TRBD2 (5 bases). Germline assignment: CDR1 SGHAT and CDR2 FQNNGV. CDR3 size: 14 residues. V was cut by 4 bases and J by 4 bases, with 14 bases left in between. The CDR3 here is CASSSYRGKYEQYF. The CDR3 bases are TGTGCCAGCAGCTCCTATCGGGGAAAATACGAGCAGTACTTC.

There are many counts of this clonotype. The CDR3 nucleotides are TGCGCCAGCAGCTTGGCCGGGACGCGGGAGCAGTACTTC. This sequence encodes CASSLAGTREQYF. The chain uses TRBV5-1 and TRBJ2-7, with D perhaps being TRBD1 or TRBD2 (5 bases each). Germline V CDR1 and CDR2: SGHRS, YFSETQ. The CDR3 sequence is 13 residues long. Between the trimmed V and J ends, which lost 0 bases and 7 bases, there was a span of 11 bases.

There are many counts of this clonotype. The V gene is TRBV28, the J gene TRBJ1-5; tentatively, D is TRBD1 (6 bases). CDR3 length: 17 amino acids. V was shortened by 5 bases and J by 7 bases, with 24 bases between the two germline ends. Germline V gives CDR1 MDHEN, CDR2 SYDVKM. The CDR3 DNA sequence: TGTGCCAGCAGTCCCACCTCTGGGCAGGGGACCCGGCAGCCCCAGCATTTT. The encoded protein is CASSPTSGQGTRQPQHF.

Concerning this clonotype itself: The CDR3 does not end in the conserved phenylalanine or tryptophan, so this is likely a read error. This chain joins TRBV25-1 and TRBJ2-3, with TRBD2 matching over 11 bases. The CDR3 length is 16 residues. Germline CDR1 and CDR2: MGHDK and SYGVNS. V lost 5 bases to trimming and J lost 1 base; unmatched junction nucleotides: 5. The CDR3 DNA sequence: TGTGCCAGCAGTCAACTAGCGGGGGCCCGCACAGATACGCAGTATTCT. This encodes CASSQLAGARTDTQYS.

The chain carries TRBV28 and TRBJ1-2, with D tentatively TRBD1 (5 bases). Germline-derived CDR1 and CDR2 are MDHEN and SYDVKM. V shed 3 bases and J shed 2 bases, with 13 bases lying between them. CDR3 length: 15 residues. The CDR3 spells CASSFGGSNNYGYTF. CDR3 coding DNA: TGTGCCAGCAGTTTCGGGGGTTCCAACAACTATGGCTACACCTTC.

This clonotype was observed at least ten times. The genes are TRBV6-2 or TRBV6-3 and TRBJ1-5; D ambiguous. CDR1 is MNHEY and CDR2 is SVGEGT in the germline V gene. The CDR3 totals 13 residues. The V gene lost 2 bases and the J gene lost 5 bases, with 7 bases spanning the gap. In DNA form, the CDR3 reads TGTGCCAGCAGTTACCAGAGTTATCAGCCCCAGCATTTT. It translates to CASSYQSYQPQHF.

As for this clonotype: A much more abundant neighbour one base away suggests this may be a read error. The gene calls are TRBV3-1 and TRBJ1-1; D is possibly TRBD1 (6 bases). CDR1 is LGHDT, CDR2 YNNKEL, per germline (reference sequence). This CDR3 comprises 14 residues. The CDR3 loop is CASSHRGKNTGAFF. CDR3 DNA sequence: TGTGCCAGCAGCCACAGGGGAAAGAACACTGGAGCTTTCTTT.

This clonotype showed up many times. This chain uses TRBV28 with TRBJ2-7; D is perhaps TRBD1 or TRBD2 (5 bases each). V was pared by 7 bases and J by 0 bases, with 16 bases between. This CDR3 has 15 amino acids. Germline assignment: CDR1 MDHEN and CDR2 SYDVKM. The CDR3: CASNTQGRPSYEQYF. The CDR3, as DNA: TGTGCCAGCAACACCCAGGGACGGCCCTCCTACGAGCAGTACTTC.

J is TRBJ1-5 and V is TRBV20-1, with 8 bases that match TRBD1. The CDR3 extends over 16 amino acids. V was pared by 6 bases and J by 7 bases, with 17 bases of the junction left unmatched. The germline V gene has CDR1 DFQATT and CDR2 SNEGSKA (reference sequence). The CDR3 sequence: CSAPTRVGQGRQPQHF. The DNA of the CDR3 is TGCAGTGCCCCGACGAGGGTAGGACAGGGAAGGCAGCCCCAGCATTTT.

This clonotype was recorded at least ten times. The CDR3 here is CASSLTGYEKLFF. The CDR3 DNA sequence: TGCGCCAGCAGCTTGACAGGGTATGAAAAACTGTTTTTT. This chain uses TRBV5-1 with TRBJ1-4, with D maybe TRBD1 (6 bases). V was shortened by 1 base and J by 6 bases, with 7 bases between the two germline ends. The CDR3 has 13 residues. The germline CDR1 and CDR2 sequences are SGHRS and YFSETQ. Complete variable domain (other parts from reference TRBV5-1 and TRBJ1-4): KAGVTQTPRYLIKTRGQQVTLSCSPISGHRSVSWYQQTPGQGLQFLFEYFSETQRNKGNFPGRFSGRQFSNSRSEMNVSTLELGDSALYLCASSLTGYEKLFFGSGTQLSVL.

This clonotype came up many times. J is TRBJ1-1 and V is TRBV29-1; unclear D gene. Germline V gene lookup returns CDR1 SQVTM and CDR2 ANQGSEA. This CDR3 has 13 amino acids. The V gene lost 4 bases and the J gene lost 8 bases, with 17 bases spanning the gap. DNA for the CDR3: TGCAGCGTTGCCTCGGAGGCAGCCGGAGAAGCTTTCTTT. It yields the protein CSVASEAAGEAFF.

The table lists this clonotype with many counts. The chain combines TRBV18 with TRBJ1-5; no clear D. V lost 6 bases and J 2 bases, leaving 14 bases between the germline ends. The CDR3 length is 15 residues. Per germline, CDR1 KGHSH and CDR2 LQKENI. In DNA form, the CDR3 reads TGTGCCAGCTCCCGCCGCAATCAAGGCAATCAGCCCCAGCATTTT. This gives the protein CASSRRNQGNQPQHF.

The rearrangement links TRBV10-2 to TRBJ2-3, with 12 bases identical to TRBD1. The CDR3 covers 14 residues. Trimming at V came to 7 bases and at J to 6 bases, leaving 5 bases not matched to a gene. The V gene's germline CDR1 is WSHSY and CDR2 SAAADI. The CDR3 sequence is CASTGDRGPDTQYF. The CDR3, as DNA: TGCGCCAGCACCGGGGACAGGGGGCCTGATACGCAGTATTTT.

On this clonotype itself: One base away lies a much larger clone, so this may be a sequencing read error. V usage is TRBV7-9 and J usage is TRBJ2-5; D remains ambiguous. The germline V gene encodes CDR1 SEHNR and CDR2 FQNEAQ (reference sequence). The CDR3 is 11 amino acids. The chain's CDR3 is CASSGEETQHF. CDR3 sequence (DNA): TGTGCCAGCAGCGGCGAAGAGACCCAGCACTTC.

Details on this clonotype: This may be a read error, as it is one base from a much larger clone. This rearrangement joins TRBV20-1 to TRBJ1-1; D not resolved. The germline CDR1 and CDR2 sequences are DFQATT and SNEGSKA (reference sequence). The CDR3 contains 12 residues. The CDR3 DNA sequence: TGCAGTGCTTTTAGTTTGAACACTGAAGTTTTCTTT. This encodes CSAFSLNTEVFF.

The V call is TRBV15, the J call TRBJ1-3; 8 bases fit TRBD1. V trimming: 2 bases; J trimming: 3 bases; junction bases outside the gene matches: 6. The CDR3 loop spans 16 amino acids. Per the germline V gene, CDR1 is LNHNV and CDR2 is YYDKDF (reference sequence). Written as DNA, the CDR3 is TGTGCCACCAGCAGAAAAGGACAGGGTCTTGGAAACACCATATATTTT. It translates to CATSRKGQGLGNTIYF.